The 20 T cell receptor beta chains in this list originate from one sample, sequenced in a study of Graves' ophthalmopathy and Graves' hyperthyroidism (dated by TCRdb to the late 2010s). Sequencing relied on an Illumina HiSeq 2000. For repertoire sequencing, TCR beta CDR3 regions were amplified from RNA transcripts. HTBI primers and the Qiagen OneStep RT-PCR kit were used in a first-round RT-PCR, which was followed by a second-round multiplex PCR, size selection and purification. TCRdb reran the public reads through fastp at Q25 and MiXCR, keeping productive beta chains. Rows matching on CDR3 protein sequence are summarized as one entry with the most common DNA and genes. Present in this sample are 600,000 to 650,000 distinct CDR3 sequences, about 20% of which were seen just once. Clones ranked in the top ten supply more than 5.5% of the sample. Specimen: peripheral blood. These TCRs come from a woman younger than 30 with stable Graves' hyperthyroidism. Some clones in this sample may be carry-over from other donors' samples. Donor details come from another sample of the same person, matched by shared clones.

This clonotype has at least ten counts. The chain carries TRBV7-9 and TRBJ2-7; a weak D match, TRBD2 (6 bases). The CDR3 length is 13 residues. The germline V gene has CDR1 SEHNR and CDR2 FQNEAQ (reference sequence). V was shortened by 5 bases and J by 5 bases, with 13 bases between the two germline ends. The CDR3 loop reads CASSLGGGNEQYF. Here the CDR3 DNA reads TGTGCCAGCAGCCTGGGAGGTGGGAACGAGCAGTACTTC.

The V and J genes are TRBV19 and TRBJ1-5; D may be TRBD1 (5 bases). V lost 0 bases, J lost 5 bases, and 5 bases lay in between. Germline V gene lookup returns CDR1 LNHDA and CDR2 SQIVND (reference sequence). CDR3 size: 13 residues. The DNA of the CDR3 is TGTGCCAGTAGTATAGAGACAGATCAGCCCCAGCATTTT. It translates to CASSIETDQPQHF. Drawing the rest from reference TRBV19 and TRBJ1-5, the complete variable domain is DGGITQSPKYLFRKEGQNVTLSCEQNLNHDAMYWYRQDPGQGLRLIYYSQIVNDFQKGDIAEGYSVSREKKESFPLTVTSAQKNPTAFYLCASSIETDQPQHFGDGTRLSIL.

The chain recombines TRBV20-1 with TRBJ2-5, with TRBD2 matching 14 bases. The CDR3 is 17 amino acids. The germline V gene encodes CDR1 DFQATT and CDR2 SNEGSKA (reference sequence). V dropped 6 bases and J dropped 4; count of bases not matched to a gene: 13. Here the CDR3 DNA reads TGCAGTGCCGGACTAGCGGGAGGTGCCTTAGGGGGAGAGACCCAGTACTTC. It specifies CSAGLAGGALGGETQYF.

The genes are TRBV6-5 and TRBJ1-2; D unclear. Germline V gives CDR1 MNHEY, CDR2 SVGAGI. Trimming stripped 1 base from V and 3 bases from J, with 9 bases between. The CDR3 contains 14 residues. CDR3 loop: CASSYYSVDYGYTF. The CDR3 bases are TGTGCCAGCAGTTACTATTCGGTCGACTATGGCTACACCTTC.

This chain joins TRBV12-3 or TRBV12-4 and TRBJ2-7, with D unclear. This CDR3 is 12 amino acids long. Deletions cut 2 bases from V and 6 bases from J, with 8 bases between. In DNA, the CDR3 is TGTGCCAGCAGTTTAAGCTGGGGCGAGCAGTACTTC. Protein sequence: CASSLSWGEQYF.

There are many counts of this clonotype. The gene calls are TRBV20-1 and TRBJ2-2, with TRBD2 matching 13 bases. CDR1 DFQATT and CDR2 SNEGSKA come from the germline V gene (reference sequence). The CDR3 is 14 amino acids. The junction had 3 bases not matched to a gene; V was cut back by 6 bases and J by 5 bases. Written as DNA, the CDR3 is TGCAGTGCCCCGACTAGCGGGAGGACCGGGGAGCTGTTTTTT. It encodes CSAPTSGRTGELFF.

V is TRBV20-1 and J is TRBJ1-2; TRBD1 matches 9 bases. Germline loops: CDR1 DFQATT, CDR2 SNEGSKA (reference sequence). Germline trimming cut 5 bases from V and 4 bases from J; bases unmatched to any gene: 11. The CDR3 is 15 residues long. This chain's CDR3 is CSARHGTGKGYGYTF. CDR3 bases: TGCAGTGCTCGTCACGGGACAGGGAAGGGCTATGGCTACACCTTC.

This clonotype was counted between two and nine times. V usage is TRBV11-2 and J usage is TRBJ2-4; 9 nucleotides line up with TRBD2. Germline V gives CDR1 SGHAT, CDR2 FQNNGV. The ends lost 4 bases at V and 8 bases at J; junction bases unmatched: 9. CDR3 length: 15 amino acids. CDR3 sequence reads: CASSSTGGLADIQYF. In nucleotides, the CDR3 is TGTGCCAGCAGCTCCACGGGGGGACTAGCCGACATTCAGTACTTC.

This clonotype was recorded many times. J is TRBJ2-5 and V is TRBV5-1, with 14 bases identical to TRBD2. CDR3 length: 17 residues. The V and J ends lost 4 bases and 1 base, in that order; junction bases with no gene match: 6. Germline CDR1 and CDR2: SGHRS and YFSETQ. CDR3 protein: CASSAGTSGGLQETQYF. CDR3 coding DNA: TGCGCCAGCAGCGCGGGGACTAGCGGGGGACTCCAAGAGACCCAGTACTTC.

This clonotype was seen at least ten times. This chain links TRBV2 with TRBJ1-4; TRBD1 matches at 7 bases. V lost 6 bases to trimming and J lost 7 bases; unmatched junction nucleotides: 14. This CDR3 has 16 residues. Germline assignment: CDR1 SNHLY and CDR2 FYNNEI. CDR3 region: CASSAGGGALGEKLFF. In DNA form, the CDR3 reads TGTGCCAGCAGCGCAGGGGGTGGGGCGCTGGGTGAAAAACTGTTTTTT.

This clonotype was detected many times. The V and J genes are TRBV11-2 and TRBJ1-6; D gene ambiguous. Per germline, CDR1 SGHAT and CDR2 FQNNGV. Trimming shortened V by 5 bases and J by 4 bases, and 12 bases separated the two germline ends. The CDR3 extends over 15 amino acids. This chain's CDR3 is CASSPSKPYNSPLHF. CDR3 nucleotides: TGTGCCAGCAGCCCTAGCAAACCATATAATTCACCCCTCCACTTT. Complete variable domain (other parts from reference TRBV11-2 and TRBJ1-6): EAGVAQSPRYKIIEKRQSVAFWCNPISGHATLYWYQQILGQGPKLLIQFQNNGVVDDSQLPKDRFSAERLKGVDSTLKIQPAKLEDSAVYLCASSPSKPYNSPLHFGNGTRLTVT.

This clonotype has at least ten counts. The rearrangement links TRBV6-1 to TRBJ2-5, with D possibly being TRBD1 (6 bases). CDR1 and CDR2 (germline): MNHNS, SASEGT. Trimming left V 6 bases short and J 4 bases short, with 15 bases between. The CDR3 has 14 amino acids. The CDR3 here is CASSPTGLRETQYF. In nucleotides, the CDR3 is TGTGCCAGCAGCCCCACAGGGCTGAGAGAGACCCAGTACTTC.

This clonotype came up many times. This chain connects TRBV2 to TRBJ1-5; D may be TRBD1 (6 bases). Trimming pared 6 bases from V and 0 bases from J, leaving 12 bases between. The CDR3 consists of 15 residues. CDR1 is SNHLY and CDR2 is FYNNEI in the germline V gene. The CDR3 DNA sequence: TGTGCCAGCAGAGCCCGGGACACTAGCAATCAGCCCCAGCATTTT. It codes for CASRARDTSNQPQHF. Full variable domain (outside the CDR3, taken from reference TRBV2 and TRBJ1-5): EPEVTQTPSHQVTQMGQEVILRCVPISNHLYFYWYRQILGQKVEFLVSFYNNEISEKSEIFDDQFSVERPDGSNFTLKIRSTKLEDSAMYFCASRARDTSNQPQHFGDGTRLSIL.

The chain employs TRBV12-3 or TRBV12-4 and TRBJ1-1, with D perhaps TRBD1 (5 bases). The CDR3 covers 13 residues. Trimming pared 7 bases from V and 1 base from J, leaving 10 bases between. The chain's CDR3 is CASKIGANTEAFF. The CDR3 DNA is TGTGCCAGCAAAATTGGGGCGAACACTGAAGCTTTCTTT.

This clonotype was found many times. The J gene is TRBJ2-5, the V gene TRBV12-3 or TRBV12-4, with 10 bases that match TRBD2. V was clipped by 2 bases and J by 5 bases; unmatched bases: 8. The CDR3 has 16 amino acids. As DNA, the CDR3 is TGTGCCAGCAGTTTAAGACTAGCGGGCCCCTCCGAGACCCAGTACTTC. Translating it yields CASSLRLAGPSETQYF.

This clonotype has just a few counts. The genes are TRBV7-9 and TRBJ2-7; no reliable D call. The CDR3 is 14 residues long. CDR1 is SEHNR and CDR2 is FQNEAQ in the germline V gene (reference sequence). The V end lost 5 bases, the J end lost 6 bases, and 17 bases lay between the germline ends. The CDR3 spells CASSPGLTLGEQYF. CDR3 bases: TGTGCCAGCAGCCCGGGTCTTACCTTAGGCGAGCAGTACTTC. Filled out from reference TRBV7-9 and TRBJ2-7, the complete variable domain reads DTGVSQNPRHKITKRGQNVTFRCDPISEHNRLYWYRQTLGQGPEFLTYFQNEAQLEKSRLLSDRFSAERPKGSFSTLEIQRTEQGDSAMYLCASSPGLTLGEQYFGPGTRLTVT.

This clonotype appeared many times. The rearrangement joins TRBV12-3 or TRBV12-4 to TRBJ1-1; D not certain. V was cut by 10 bases and J by 4 bases, with 19 bases left in between. This CDR3 contains 14 residues. CDR3 nucleotides: TGTGCCATAAACCAGGCTTTGATTGGCACTGAAGCTTTCTTT. Translation: CAINQALIGTEAFF.

Many counts were recorded for this clonotype. The CDR3 DNA is TGCAGTGCTTATCTCACTAGCGTCTACGAGCAGTACTTC. Protein: CSAYLTSVYEQYF. The chain couples TRBV20-1 to TRBJ2-7; 7 positions match TRBD2. Trimming at V came to 5 bases and at J to 3 bases, leaving 7 bases not matched to a gene. Germline V gives CDR1 DFQATT, CDR2 SNEGSKA (reference sequence). This CDR3 has 13 amino acids.

This clonotype was observed many times. The chain uses TRBV6-1 and TRBJ1-2, with 8 nucleotides matching TRBD1. The CDR3 has 13 residues. Germline lookup yields CDR1 MNHNS and CDR2 SASEGT. V lost 3 bases, J lost 8 bases, and 5 bases stayed unmatched. The CDR3 DNA is TGTGCCAGCAGTGATCGACAGGGGTGGGGCTACACCTTC. It is translated as CASSDRQGWGYTF.

The V and J genes are TRBV12-3 or TRBV12-4 and TRBJ1-2; 7 nucleotides agree with TRBD1. The CDR3 sequence is 14 residues long. V was clipped by 5 bases and J by 6 bases; unmatched bases: 9. The CDR3 region has the DNA TGTGCCAGCAGTGCCCGACAGGGCTGGGATGGCTACACCTTC. Its translation is CASSARQGWDGYTF.